The 9 T cell receptor beta chains below come from one sample, sequenced in a study of cytomegalovirus exposure and HLA in healthy donors. The PCR was carried out with 60 Vbeta primers and 13 Jbeta primers. Generated by immunoSEQ multiplex PCR, the TCRdb table keeps only in-frame clones and is missing some. In the table there are some 190,000 clones, approximately 80% of which are singletons. The specimen sequenced was PBMCs. The receptors shown here come from a male donor in good health and CMV-seronegative.

The chain has TRBV29-1 and TRBJ2-7, with D unresolved. Looked up from germline, CDR1 is SQVTM and CDR2 is ANQGSEA. Trimming removed 1 base from V and 0 bases from J, with 10 bases in between. CDR3 length: 14 residues. CDR3 DNA sequence: TGCAGCGTTGAAGTAACTTCAAGCTCCTACGAGCAGTACTTC. This translates into CSVEVTSSSYEQYF.

This chain joins TRBV7-9 and TRBJ2-2; perhaps TRBD1 as D (5 bases). The length of the CDR3 is 16 residues. V was cut by 1 base and J by 4 bases, with 13 bases left in between. The germline V gene has CDR1 SEHNR and CDR2 FQNEAQ (reference sequence). CDR3 DNA: TGTGCCAGCAGCTTAGAAGCAGGGTCGTTCACCGGGGAGCTGTTTTTT. It translates to CASSLEAGSFTGELFF.

The V and J genes are TRBV28 and TRBJ2-7; a weak D match, TRBD1 (5 bases). The CDR3 is made up of 15 amino acids. CDR1 is MDHEN and CDR2 is SYDVKM in the germline V gene. V shed 7 bases and J shed 2 bases, with 18 bases lying between them. The CDR3 is CASTSSGRVTYEQYF. Here the CDR3 DNA reads TGTGCCAGCACCTCCTCGGGCAGGGTAACCTACGAGCAGTACTTC. The full variable domain, its missing parts supplied by reference TRBV28 and TRBJ2-7, is DVKVTQSSRYLVKRTGEKVFLECVQDMDHENMFWYRQDPGLGLRLIYFSYDVKMKEKGDIPEGYSVSREKKERFSLILESASTNQTSMYLCASTSSGRVTYEQYFGPGTRLTVT.

The J gene is TRBJ2-1, the V gene TRBV5-1; no definite D call. The germline CDR1 and CDR2 sequences are SGHRS and YFSETQ. With 4 bases removed from V and 5 bases from J, the gap between germline ends came to 13 bases. The CDR3 runs to 14 residues. DNA for the CDR3: TGCGCCAGCAGCCCCAGGCAGGAAAACAATGAGCAGTTCTTC. Protein: CASSPRQENNEQFF.

The chain carries TRBV28 and TRBJ2-5; 9 bases map to TRBD1. This CDR3 is built from 16 residues. Germline V gene sequence: CDR1 MDHEN, CDR2 SYDVKM. V shed 4 bases, J shed 5 bases, and the junction held 11 bases outside the gene matches. The CDR3 is CASSSGTGRSWETQYF. CDR3 coding DNA: TGTGCCAGCAGTTCTGGGACAGGGAGGAGTTGGGAGACCCAGTACTTC.

This chain joins TRBV19 and TRBJ2-7; 8 bases line up with TRBD1. The CDR3 is made up of 17 amino acids. Germline V CDR1 and CDR2: LNHDA, SQIVND (reference sequence). Germline trimming cut 4 bases from V and 4 bases from J; bases unmatched to any gene: 15. CDR3 DNA sequence: TGTGCCAGTAGTACCCCAGGGACAGGCAAAGGATATTACGAGCAGTACTTC. It codes for CASSTPGTGKGYYEQYF.

The V call is TRBV2, the J call TRBJ2-5; D may be TRBD2 (6 bases). The CDR3 loop spans 14 amino acids. V gave up 7 bases and J gave up 1 base, with 13 bases separating them. Germline V gene lookup returns CDR1 SNHLY and CDR2 FYNNEI. The CDR3 DNA follows: TGTGCCAGCACCCCCCTCGGGGGCCAAGAGACCCAGTACTTC. This gives the protein CASTPLGGQETQYF.

This chain joins TRBV25-1 and TRBJ1-1, with 7 bases aligning to TRBD1. The germline gives CDR1 MGHDK, CDR2 SYGVNS. V shed 4 bases and J 8 bases; nucleotides not matched to a gene: 10. The CDR3 runs 14 residues. CDR3 amino acids: CASSGAYRGREAFF. CDR3 in DNA: TGTGCCAGCAGTGGGGCCTACAGGGGACGCGAAGCTTTCTTT.

The V gene is TRBV28, the J gene TRBJ2-7, with 7 positions matching TRBD2. Looked up from germline, CDR1 is MDHEN and CDR2 is SYDVKM. This CDR3 has 14 residues. J was trimmed by 2 bases and V by 4 bases; bases with no gene match: 5. The chain's CDR3 is CASSSPGLAYEQYF. DNA of the CDR3: TGTGCCAGCAGTTCCCCAGGACTAGCCTACGAGCAGTACTTC.